This T cell receptor (beta chain) is drawn from a study of blood T cell repertoires in COVID-19. Looking at the study overall: Acute and convalescent COVID-19 samples came from the United States, Italy and Spain.

The V gene's germline CDR1 is GTSNPN and CDR2 SVGIG (reference sequence). V dropped 2 bases and J dropped 3 bases, with 11 bases sitting between them. The CDR3 consists of 13 residues. TCRdb's copy holds only in-frame clones and misses some; the assay was immunoSEQ multiplex PCR. The data hold fewer than 110,000 clones, with almost 85% observed a single time. The source is a human donor in a cohort sampled during active COVID-19. The chain has TRBV30 and TRBJ2-7; TRBD1 is a possible D gene (6 bases). The sequenced material came from peripheral blood. The CDR3 DNA is TGTGCCTGGAGTAAAGGACAGATCTACGAGCAGTACTTC. Translating gives CAWSKGQIYEQYF.